Listed below are T cell receptor beta chains from one sample, sequenced in a study of identical twins. TCRdb reprocessed the 5' RACE reads with MiXCR, giving one entry per CDR3 protein. The repertoire has around 550,000 distinct CDR3 sequences, nearly 15% of them found once; the top ten carry roughly 0.4%. These same records also appear under a second study, on yellow fever vaccine responses in identical twins.

Sequencing used CD4+ T cells sorted from blood. The receptors stem from a woman between 18 and 29 years old in good health. CDR3s include the opening cysteine and the closing phenylalanine or tryptophan. The D gene is left open where the match is weak. Size values are once, few and many counts, or a class for expanded clones, and some rows have none.

v_gene	j_gene	d_gene	abundance	CDR3nt	CDR3aa
TRBV15	TRBJ2-1	NA	NA	TGTGCCACCAGCACCGGGGGATCCTACAATGAGCAGTTCTTC	CATSTGGSYNEQFF
TRBV5-1	TRBJ2-5	TRBD1	many	TGCGCCAGCAGCTTGGGGACAGGGGGACCGAGGACCCAGTACTTC	CASSLGTGGPRTQYF
TRBV12-3/TRBV12-4	TRBJ2-4	NA	many	TGTGCCAGCAGTTTAGGCGTTAGAAACATTCAGTACTTC	CASSLGVRNIQYF
TRBV12-3/TRBV12-4	TRBJ1-4	TRBD1	NA	TGTGCCAGCAGTCAGACAGGGGGTGAAAAACTGTTTTTT	CASSQTGGEKLFF
TRBV7-9	TRBJ2-7	NA	NA	TGTGCCAGCAGCTTACAGGGAGTTAGGGTCGAGCAGTACTTC	CASSLQGVRVEQYF
TRBV20-1	TRBJ1-2	TRBD1	few	TGCAGTGCTAGAGATCCGGACAGGGACTATGGCTACACCTTC	CSARDPDRDYGYTF
TRBV28	TRBJ2-1	NA	NA	TGTTGTTCAGGGAGCTCCTACAATGAGCAGTTCTTC	CCSGSSYNEQFF
TRBV12-3/TRBV12-4	TRBJ2-1	TRBD2	NA	TGTGCCAGCAGTTTGACTAGCGGCCTGAATGAGCAGTTCTTC	CASSLTSGLNEQFF
TRBV2	TRBJ1-5	NA	few	TGTGCCAGCCGTTTCGACAGGTCCCTGAATCAGCCCCAGCATTTT	CASRFDRSLNQPQHF
TRBV25-1	TRBJ2-2	TRBD2	few	TGTGCCAGCAGTGGGCTTAGCGGGGGGGCTAACACCGGGGAGCTGTTTTTT	CASSGLSGGANTGELFF
TRBV20-1	TRBJ1-1	NA	few	TGCAGTGCACGGGGCCTGAGGGACATGAACACTGAAGCTTTCTTT	CSARGLRDMNTEAFF
TRBV20-1	TRBJ2-7	NA	many	TGCAGTGCTAGCGGGACCCGTTACGAGCAGTACTTC	CSASGTRYEQYF
TRBV5-1	TRBJ1-1	NA	few	TGCGCCAGCAGCTTGGAAGGAGCTGCCAGAAACACTGAAGCTTTCTTT	CASSLEGAARNTEAFF
TRBV2	TRBJ1-1	NA	NA	TGTGCCAGCAGTTTAGGACAGATGCGGACTGCCATGAACACTGAAGCTTTCTTT	CASSLGQMRTAMNTEAFF
TRBV10-2	TRBJ2-5	TRBD2	many	TGCGCCAGCAGGGGGGGGTACGAAGAAGAGACCCAGTACTTC	CASRGGYEEETQYF
TRBV5-4	TRBJ2-7	TRBD1	NA	TGTGCCAGCAGCTGGGACAGGGTTTCCGAGCAGTACTTC	CASSWDRVSEQYF
TRBV12-3/TRBV12-4	TRBJ1-1	NA	few	TGTGCCAGCAGCCTTCCGGGGGGCCAAGCTTTCTTT	CASSLPGGQAFF
TRBV11-2	TRBJ2-1	TRBD2	many	TGTGCCAGCAGCTTGCAGCGGGGCTCCTACAATGAGCAGTTCTTC	CASSLQRGSYNEQFF
TRBV9	TRBJ2-1	NA	NA	TGTGCCAGCAGCGTACAGGGGGGGTTATACAATGAGCAGTTCTTC	CASSVQGGLYNEQFF
TRBV15	TRBJ1-1	NA	many	TGTGCCACCAGCAGAACCCCGGAAGGGCGGGAATACTCTTTCTTT	CATSRTPEGREYSFF
TRBV6-5	TRBJ2-1	TRBD2	NA	TGTGCCAGCAGTTTCACACTAGCGGGGGGCTACAATGAGCAGTTCTTC	CASSFTLAGGYNEQFF
TRBV2	TRBJ2-1	NA	NA	TGTGCCAGCAGTGATGGCGGGAAGGTCCTCAATGAGCAGTTCTTC	CASSDGGKVLNEQFF
TRBV24-1	TRBJ2-5	TRBD2	few	TGTGCCACCAGTGACAAAGCGGGAGGCAGGGAGACCCAGTACTTC	CATSDKAGGRETQYF
TRBV18	TRBJ2-5	NA	few	TGTGCCAGCTCACAGACTAGATTGGGGGAGACCCAGTACTTC	CASSQTRLGETQYF
TRBV12-3/TRBV12-4	TRBJ2-4	TRBD1	few	TGTGCCAGCAGCCTCGGACAGGGGGTTGACATTCAGTACTTC	CASSLGQGVDIQYF
TRBV11-2	TRBJ2-7	NA	few	TGTGCCAGCAGCTCCCAGGGTTCGAACTACGAGCAGTACTTC	CASSSQGSNYEQYF
TRBV15	TRBJ2-2	NA	few	TGTGCCACCAGCCCCCGGACTAACACCGGGGAGCTGTTTTTT	CATSPRTNTGELFF
TRBV27	TRBJ1-5	NA	few	TGTGCCAGCAGGGAACGCAATCAGCCCCAGCATTTT	CASRERNQPQHF
TRBV20-1	TRBJ2-7	TRBD2	few	TGCAGTGCTAGAGACGGTCGGGAGGTCCGTTACGAGCAGTACTTC	CSARDGREVRYEQYF
TRBV6-1	TRBJ1-6	TRBD1	NA	TGTGCCAGCAGACTAAACAGGGGGAATTCACCCCTCCACTTT	CASRLNRGNSPLHF
TRBV12-3/TRBV12-4	TRBJ2-7	NA	few	TGTGCCAGCAGTTTGTTGGTCACCTACGAGCAGTACTTC	CASSLLVTYEQYF
TRBV11-2	TRBJ2-1	NA	NA	TGTGCCAGCAGCTTATCATATGAGCAGTTCTTC	CASSLSYEQFF
TRBV10-3	TRBJ2-3	NA	few	TGTGCCATCAGTGAGTCGAACAGGGCCAAGAGCACAGATACGCAGTATTTT	CAISESNRAKSTDTQYF
TRBV28	TRBJ2-1	NA	many	TGTGCCAGCAGCCCTTTTAGACTGTTAACGGGGGGCGATGAGCAGTTCTTC	CASSPFRLLTGGDEQFF
TRBV20-1	TRBJ1-1	TRBD1	few	TGCAGTGCTAGAGATCTCCGGACAGGTCAGAACACTGAAGCTTTCTTT	CSARDLRTGQNTEAFF
TRBV15	TRBJ2-1	TRBD2	NA	TGTGCCACCAGCAGAGCTAGCGGGAATGAGCAGTTCTTC	CATSRASGNEQFF
TRBV6-5	TRBJ1-6	TRBD1	few	TGTGCCAGCAGTTACTCATCGACAGGGGTTCGCTCCTATAATTCACCCCTCCACTTT	CASSYSSTGVRSYNSPLHF
TRBV7-2	TRBJ2-5	NA	few	TGTGCCAGCAGCTTAGCGAGTCCGAACCAAGAGACCCAGTACTTC	CASSLASPNQETQYF
TRBV10-3	TRBJ2-5	NA	NA	TGTGCCATCAGTGAGTCCCCTATGAGAGAGACCCAGTACTTC	CAISESPMRETQYF
TRBV12-3/TRBV12-4	TRBJ1-3	NA	NA	TGTGCCAGCGGGCGGGGGGCCACTGGAAACACCATATATTTT	CASGRGATGNTIYF
TRBV6-1	TRBJ2-3	NA	NA	TGTGCCAGCTCAACGGCGGCGTCGGGAGTAAATCTATACGGAGATACGCAGTATTTT	CASSTAASGVNLYGDTQYF
TRBV11-2	TRBJ2-7	NA	few	TGTGCCAGCAGCTTAGGGCTAGGCTCCCTCTACGAGCAGTACTTC	CASSLGLGSLYEQYF
TRBV5-1	TRBJ2-1	TRBD1	few	TGCGCCAGCAGCTTGGCCGACCGGACAGGGATTCTTGAGCAGTTCTTC	CASSLADRTGILEQFF
TRBV18	TRBJ1-6	NA	NA	TGTGCCAGCTCATCGGGGTATAATTCACCCCTCCACTTT	CASSSGYNSPLHF
TRBV28	TRBJ2-7	NA	NA	TGTGCCAGCAGTACACGGGACACCGGAACCTACGAGCAGTACTTC	CASSTRDTGTYEQYF
TRBV10-2	TRBJ2-5	TRBD2	NA	TGCGCCAGCAGGGGCCCAGTAGCGGGAGATGTGGAGACCCAGTACTTC	CASRGPVAGDVETQYF
TRBV20-1	TRBJ2-1	NA	few	TGCAGTGCTAGCCTGTCCTACAATGAGCAGTTCTTC	CSASLSYNEQFF
TRBV6-1	TRBJ2-7	TRBD1	few	TGTGCCAGCAGAAGAGAAGGGACAGTCTACGAGCAGTACTTC	CASRREGTVYEQYF
TRBV7-8	TRBJ2-3	TRBD2	NA	TGTGCCAGCAGCTCCTTCCGGACTAGCGGGGGTCCCACAGATACGCAGTATTTT	CASSSFRTSGGPTDTQYF
TRBV5-1	TRBJ2-3	TRBD1	NA	TGCGCCAGCAGCTTGGAATCGGGACAGGGGGCGCGACGGACAGATACGCAGTATTTT	CASSLESGQGARRTDTQYF
TRBV9	TRBJ2-2	NA	NA	TGTGCCAGCAGCGTAGCTACGAGGGCTAGCACCGGGGAGCTGTTTTTT	CASSVATRASTGELFF
TRBV18	TRBJ2-2	NA	few	TGTGCCAGCTCACCACCGTGGGACAAGCACACCGGGGAGCTGTTTTTT	CASSPPWDKHTGELFF
TRBV5-1	TRBJ1-1	TRBD1	NA	TGCGCCAGCAGCCCCGCAGGACAGGGGAAAGGCACTGAAGCTTTCTTT	CASSPAGQGKGTEAFF
TRBV14	TRBJ2-2	NA	few	TGTGCCAGCAGCCAAGAAAGGGGGGTCAACACCGGGGAGCTGTTTTTT	CASSQERGVNTGELFF
TRBV28	TRBJ1-2	NA	NA	TGTGCCAGCAGTTTAGGACGGACCAGCTATGGCTACACCTTC	CASSLGRTSYGYTF